This T cell receptor (beta chain) was obtained from a study of Graves' ophthalmopathy and Graves' hyperthyroidism. Amplification targeted the TCR beta CDR3 regions, with RNA transcripts as the source material. HTBI primers served in a first-round RT-PCR, which a second-round multiplex PCR followed. MiXCR was run by TCRdb on the multiplex PCR reads, yielding one entry per CDR3 protein. Here the sample spans approximately 460,000 distinct CDR3 sequences, under 15% being singletons. At least ten counts were recorded for this clonotype. The CDR3 extends over 14 amino acids. V lost 3 bases, J lost 4 bases, and 6 bases stayed unmatched. CDR1 and CDR2 (germline): MNHEY, SVGEGT.

The material sequenced was blood. The chain recombines TRBV6-2 or TRBV6-3 with TRBJ2-7; 7 positions match TRBD1. The source of this sequence is a woman aged 30 to 39 with Graves' ophthalmopathy. CDR3 residues: CASSYSRGLYEQYF. DNA of the CDR3: TGTGCCAGCAGTTATTCCAGGGGGTTGTACGAGCAGTACTTC.